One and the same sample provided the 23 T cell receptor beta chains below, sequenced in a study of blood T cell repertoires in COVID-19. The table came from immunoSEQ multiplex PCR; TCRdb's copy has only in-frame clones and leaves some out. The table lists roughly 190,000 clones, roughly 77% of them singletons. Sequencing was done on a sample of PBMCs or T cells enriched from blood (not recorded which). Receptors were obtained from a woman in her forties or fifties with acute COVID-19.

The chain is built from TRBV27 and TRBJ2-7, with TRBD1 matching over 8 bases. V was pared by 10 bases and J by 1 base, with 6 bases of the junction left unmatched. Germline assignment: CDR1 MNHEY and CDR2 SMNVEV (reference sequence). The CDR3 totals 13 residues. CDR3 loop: CAIRTGRSYEQYV. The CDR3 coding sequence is TGTGCCATCCGGACAGGGAGGTCCTACGAGCAGTACGTC.

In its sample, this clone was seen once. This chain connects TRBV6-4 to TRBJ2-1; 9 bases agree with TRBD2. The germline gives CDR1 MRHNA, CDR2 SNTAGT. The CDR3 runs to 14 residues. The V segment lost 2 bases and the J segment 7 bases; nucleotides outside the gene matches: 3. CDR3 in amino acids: CASSDGRGGNEQFF. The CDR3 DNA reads TGTGCCAGCAGTGACGGGCGGGGGGGTAATGAGCAGTTCTTC.

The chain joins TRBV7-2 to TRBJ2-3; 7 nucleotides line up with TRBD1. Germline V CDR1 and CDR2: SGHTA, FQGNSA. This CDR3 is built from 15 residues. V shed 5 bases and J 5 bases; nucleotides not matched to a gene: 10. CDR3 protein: CASSPRQGRGDTQYF. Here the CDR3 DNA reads TGTGCCAGCAGCCCGAGACAGGGCCGGGGAGATACGCAGTATTTT.

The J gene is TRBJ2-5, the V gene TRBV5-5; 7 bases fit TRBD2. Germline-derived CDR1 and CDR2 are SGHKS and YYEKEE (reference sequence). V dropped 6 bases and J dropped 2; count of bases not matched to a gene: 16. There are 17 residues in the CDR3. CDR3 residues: CASNRNWGGGSQETQYF. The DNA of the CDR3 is TGTGCCAGCAACCGTAATTGGGGGGGAGGTTCGCAAGAGACCCAGTACTTC.

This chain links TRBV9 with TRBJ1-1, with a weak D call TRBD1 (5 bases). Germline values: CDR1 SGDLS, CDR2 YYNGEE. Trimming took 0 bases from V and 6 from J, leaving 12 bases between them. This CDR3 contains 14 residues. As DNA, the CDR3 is TGTGCCAGCAGCGTAGGTCGGGGGAAGGCTGAAGCTTTCTTT. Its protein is CASSVGRGKAEAFF.

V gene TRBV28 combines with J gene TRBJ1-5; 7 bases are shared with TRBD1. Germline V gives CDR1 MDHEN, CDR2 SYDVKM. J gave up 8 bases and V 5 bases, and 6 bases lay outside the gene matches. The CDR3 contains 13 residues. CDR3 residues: CASSPGGVKPQHF. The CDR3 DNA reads TGTGCCAGCAGTCCAGGGGGAGTTAAGCCCCAGCATTTT.

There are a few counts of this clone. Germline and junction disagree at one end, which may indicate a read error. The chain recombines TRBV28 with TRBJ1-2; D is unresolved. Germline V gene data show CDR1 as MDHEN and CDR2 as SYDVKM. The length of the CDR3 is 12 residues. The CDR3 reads CASSLATLHTSF. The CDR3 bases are TGTGCCAGCAGTTTGGCGACATTACATACTTCCTTC.

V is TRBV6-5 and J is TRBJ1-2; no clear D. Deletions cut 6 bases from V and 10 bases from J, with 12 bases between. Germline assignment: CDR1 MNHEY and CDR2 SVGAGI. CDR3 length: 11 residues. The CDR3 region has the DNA TGTGCCAGCAGGAAAAGTTTAGACTACACCTTC. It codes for CASRKSLDYTF.

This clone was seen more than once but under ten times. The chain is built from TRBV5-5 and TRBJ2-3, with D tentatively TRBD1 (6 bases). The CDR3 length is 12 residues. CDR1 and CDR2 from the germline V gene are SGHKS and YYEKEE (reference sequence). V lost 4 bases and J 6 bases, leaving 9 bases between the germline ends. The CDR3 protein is CASSRQGDTQYF. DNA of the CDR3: TGTGCCAGCAGCCGGCAGGGGGATACGCAGTATTTT. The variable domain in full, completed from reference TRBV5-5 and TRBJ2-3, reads DAGVTQSPTHLIKTRGQQVTLRCSPISGHKSVSWYQQVLGQGPQFIFQYYEKEERGRGNFPDRFSARQFPNYSSELNVNALLLGDSALYLCASSRQGDTQYFGPGTRLTVL.

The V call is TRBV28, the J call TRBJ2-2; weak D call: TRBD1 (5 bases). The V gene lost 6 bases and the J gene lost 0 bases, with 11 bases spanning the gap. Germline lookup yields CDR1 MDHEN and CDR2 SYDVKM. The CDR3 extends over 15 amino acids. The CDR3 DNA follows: TGTGCCAGCAGCTTCAGGGCCGCGAACACCGGGGAGCTGTTTTTT. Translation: CASSFRAANTGELFF.

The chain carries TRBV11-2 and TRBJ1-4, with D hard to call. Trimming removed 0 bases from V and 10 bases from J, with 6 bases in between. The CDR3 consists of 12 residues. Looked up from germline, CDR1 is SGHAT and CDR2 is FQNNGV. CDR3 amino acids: CASSLEIGKLFF. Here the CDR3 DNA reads TGTGCCAGCAGCTTAGAGATCGGAAAACTGTTTTTT. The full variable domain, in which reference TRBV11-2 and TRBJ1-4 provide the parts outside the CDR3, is EAGVAQSPRYKIIEKRQSVAFWCNPISGHATLYWYQQILGQGPKLLIQFQNNGVVDDSQLPKDRFSAERLKGVDSTLKIQPAKLEDSAVYLCASSLEIGKLFFGSGTQLSVL.

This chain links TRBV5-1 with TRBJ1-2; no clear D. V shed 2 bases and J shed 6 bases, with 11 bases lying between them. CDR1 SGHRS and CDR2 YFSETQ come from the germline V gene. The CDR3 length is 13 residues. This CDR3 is CASSLAVSDGYTF. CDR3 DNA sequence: TGCGCCAGCAGCTTAGCCGTCTCTGATGGCTACACCTTC.

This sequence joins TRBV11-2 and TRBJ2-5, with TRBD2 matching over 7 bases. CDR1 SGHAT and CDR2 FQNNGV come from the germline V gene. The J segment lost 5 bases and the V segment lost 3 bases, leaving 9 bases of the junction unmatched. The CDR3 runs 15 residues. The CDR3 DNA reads TGTGCCAGCAGCTTTTTCCAGCGGGGTAGGGAGACCCAGTACTTC. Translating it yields CASSFFQRGRETQYF.

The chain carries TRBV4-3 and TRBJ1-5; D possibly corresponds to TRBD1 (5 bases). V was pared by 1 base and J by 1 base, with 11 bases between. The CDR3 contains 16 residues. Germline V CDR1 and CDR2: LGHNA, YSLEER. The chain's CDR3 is CASSQVWGSSNQPQHF. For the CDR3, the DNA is TGCGCCAGCAGCCAAGTCTGGGGCAGCAGCAATCAGCCCCAGCATTTT.

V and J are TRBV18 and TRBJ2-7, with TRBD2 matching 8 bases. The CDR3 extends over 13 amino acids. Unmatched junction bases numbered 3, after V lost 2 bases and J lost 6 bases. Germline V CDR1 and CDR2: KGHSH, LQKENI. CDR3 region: CASSPVTSGEQYV. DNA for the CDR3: TGTGCCAGCTCACCAGTAACTAGCGGCGAGCAGTACGTC.

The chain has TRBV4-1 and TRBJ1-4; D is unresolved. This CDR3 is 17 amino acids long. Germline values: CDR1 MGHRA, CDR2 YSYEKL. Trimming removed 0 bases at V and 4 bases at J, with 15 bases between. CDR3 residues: CASSQDTWSTSNEKLFF. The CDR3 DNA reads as TGCGCCAGCAGCCAAGATACCTGGAGCACTAGTAATGAAAAACTGTTTTTT.

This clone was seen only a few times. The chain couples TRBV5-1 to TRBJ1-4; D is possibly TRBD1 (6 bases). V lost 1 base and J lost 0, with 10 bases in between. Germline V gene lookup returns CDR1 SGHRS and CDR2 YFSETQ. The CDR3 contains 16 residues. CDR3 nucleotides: TGCGCCAGCAGCTTGCGCGCAGGGGCAACTAATGAAAAACTGTTTTTT. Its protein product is CASSLRAGATNEKLFF.

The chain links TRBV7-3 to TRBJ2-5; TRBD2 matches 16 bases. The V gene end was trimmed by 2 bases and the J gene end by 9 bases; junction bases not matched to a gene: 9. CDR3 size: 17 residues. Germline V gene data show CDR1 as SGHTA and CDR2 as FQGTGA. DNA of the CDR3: TGTGCCAGCAGCTTACGTCCCGGGACTAGCGGGGGGGCGCCCCAGTACTTC. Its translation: CASSLRPGTSGGAPQYF.

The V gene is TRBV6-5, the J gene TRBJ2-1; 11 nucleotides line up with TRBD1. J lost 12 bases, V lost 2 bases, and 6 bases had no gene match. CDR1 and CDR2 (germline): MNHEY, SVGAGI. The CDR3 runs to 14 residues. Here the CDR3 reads CASSYGQGALGQFF. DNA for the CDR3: TGTGCCAGCAGTTACGGACAGGGGGCCCTTGGGCAGTTCTTC.

The CDR3 DNA follows: TGTGCCAGCAGCGTACCCCGGGGGGGTCATGGCTACACCTTC. Protein sequence: CASSVPRGGHGYTF. The rearrangement uses TRBV9 and TRBJ1-2, with D maybe TRBD1 (5 bases). V gave up 1 base and J gave up 6 bases, with 13 bases separating them. The CDR3 totals 14 residues. Germline CDR1 is SGDLS and CDR2 is YYNGEE.

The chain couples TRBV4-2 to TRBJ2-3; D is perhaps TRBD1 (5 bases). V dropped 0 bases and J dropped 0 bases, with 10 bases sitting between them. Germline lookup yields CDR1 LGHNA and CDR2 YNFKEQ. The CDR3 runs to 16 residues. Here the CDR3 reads CASSQDGAPSTDTQYF. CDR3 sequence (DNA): TGTGCCAGCAGCCAAGATGGGGCACCTAGCACAGATACGCAGTATTTT.

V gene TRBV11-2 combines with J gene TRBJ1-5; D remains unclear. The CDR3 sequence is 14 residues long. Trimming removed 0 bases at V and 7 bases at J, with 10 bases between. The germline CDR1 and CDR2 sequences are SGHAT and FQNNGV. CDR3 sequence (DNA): TGTGCCAGCAGCTTAGAGGCAGGAGGACAGCCCCAGCATTTT. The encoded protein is CASSLEAGGQPQHF.

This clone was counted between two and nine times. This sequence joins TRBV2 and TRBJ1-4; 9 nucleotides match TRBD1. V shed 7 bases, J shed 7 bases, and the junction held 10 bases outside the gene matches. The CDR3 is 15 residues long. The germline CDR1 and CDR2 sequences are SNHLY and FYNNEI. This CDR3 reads CASTRQGDVREKLFF. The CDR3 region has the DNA TGTGCCAGCACTCGACAGGGGGACGTGCGTGAAAAACTGTTTTTT. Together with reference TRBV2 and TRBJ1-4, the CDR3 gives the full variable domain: EPEVTQTPSHQVTQMGQEVILRCVPISNHLYFYWYRQILGQKVEFLVSFYNNEISEKSEIFDDQFSVERPDGSNFTLKIRSTKLEDSAMYFCASTRQGDVREKLFFGSGTQLSVL.